Listed below are T cell receptor beta chains from one sample, sequenced in a study of patients and donors after allogeneic stem cell transplantation. A single record per CDR3 protein comes from TCRdb applying MiXCR to the RT-PCR reads. This table holds about a million distinct CDR3 sequences, roughly 18% found once. Sequencing was performed on blood, either unsorted or a sorted T cell fraction (not recorded which). The receptors here all came from a human donor who was either an allogeneic HSCT recipient or a stem cell or donor lymphocyte infusion donor (not recorded which). It is not recorded whose cells these are; they may come from a transplant donor. Both conserved end residues are part of each CDR3. The order of the fields is J gene, D gene, clone size, V gene, CDR3 DNA, CDR3 protein. The D gene is left open where the match is weak. Size is omitted from some rows. Given values are once, few, many or a class for expanded clones.

TRBJ1-2,-,-,TRBV29-1,TGCAGCGTTGTGGGGGGCGAGGCGTATGGCTACACCTTC,CSVVGGEAYGYTF
TRBJ2-1,TRBD2,many,TRBV29-1,TGCAGCGTTGAAGAACGGGGGGTCCTCAATGAGCAGTTCTTC,CSVEERGVLNEQFF
TRBJ2-1,TRBD2,few,TRBV20-1,TGCAGTGCTAGAGGGCAGCGGGAGCATAATGAGCAGTTCTTC,CSARGQREHNEQFF
TRBJ2-1,-,few,TRBV6-2/TRBV6-3,TGTGCCAGCAGTTTTACCCCGAGGGGGAGCTCCTACAATGAGCAGTTCTTC,CASSFTPRGSSYNEQFF
TRBJ2-1,-,-,TRBV11-2,TGTGCCAGCAGCTCCGATTCCTCCGGGACCTACTACAATGAGCAGTTCTTC,CASSSDSSGTYYNEQFF
TRBJ2-7,TRBD2,-,TRBV7-2,TGTGCCAGCAGCTCTAGCGGGGGCCTCTCCTACGAGCAGTACTTC,CASSSSGGLSYEQYF
TRBJ1-1,-,few,TRBV6-1,TGTGCCAGCACCCCCGGCAGGGGCGTGGGGAGGACTGAAGCTTTCTTT,CASTPGRGVGRTEAFF
TRBJ1-6,-,few,TRBV6-1,TGTGCCAGCAGTGTCTTAACCCTCCACTTT,CASSVLTLHF
TRBJ2-1,TRBD2,-,TRBV7-8,TGTGCCAGCAGCACCCGGACTAGTACCCACAATGAGCAGTTCTTC,CASSTRTSTHNEQFF
TRBJ2-3,-,few,TRBV9,TGTGCCAGCAGCTCAACCGGGACGAGAACAGATACGCAGTATTTT,CASSSTGTRTDTQYF
TRBJ2-3,-,once,TRBV6-5,TGTGCCAGCAGTTATGTGAGCTTCACAGATACGCAGTATTTT,CASSYVSFTDTQYF
TRBJ1-3,-,-,TRBV9,TGTGCCAGCAGCGTAGCTACAGGCCCCTCTGGAAACACCATATATTTT,CASSVATGPSGNTIYF
TRBJ2-5,-,few,TRBV7-9,TGTGCCAGCAGCTTAGTGAATAGTCGAGAGACCCAGTACTTC,CASSLVNSRETQYF
TRBJ1-1,-,-,TRBV12-3/TRBV12-4,TGTGCCAGCACGCCAAGGGGGGTTACTGAAGCTTTCTTT,CASTPRGVTEAFF
TRBJ1-5,-,-,TRBV20-1,TGCAGTGCTAGTGAGACAGGCAATCAGCCCCAGCATTTT,CSASETGNQPQHF
TRBJ1-1,TRBD1,-,TRBV29-1,TGCAGCGTTGAAAGGCAGGGGGGGGGAGCTTTCTTT,CSVERQGGGAFF
TRBJ2-5,-,-,TRBV30,TGTGCCTGGAGTAAGCAGCTCCCAGAGACCCAGTACTTC,CAWSKQLPETQYF
TRBJ1-4,-,many,TRBV7-9,TGTGCCAGCAGCTCAGGACAGATAAATGAAAAACTGTTTTTT,CASSSGQINEKLFF
TRBJ2-5,TRBD2,-,TRBV9,TGTGCCAGCAGCGTCCGAACTAGCGGTGGGGAGACCCAGTACTTC,CASSVRTSGGETQYF
TRBJ2-7,-,-,TRBV30,TGTGCCTGGAGTGAATCGACAGATCTGTTCTTC,CAWSESTDLFF
TRBJ1-2,TRBD1,few,TRBV7-2,TGTGCCAGCAGCCAGACAGGGACCTATGGCTACACCTTC,CASSQTGTYGYTF
TRBJ1-4,-,few,TRBV7-6,TGTGCCAGCAGCTTTCGGTTGGGGAATGAAAAACTGTTTTTT,CASSFRLGNEKLFF
TRBJ2-4,TRBD1,-,TRBV5-1,TGCGCCACCTCAGTGGGGGACAGAAAAAACATTCAGTACTTC,CATSVGDRKNIQYF
TRBJ1-1,-,-,TRBV12-3/TRBV12-4,TGTGCCAGCAGTTTGTGGGGCAGCCAAACTAACACTGAAGCTTTCTTT,CASSLWGSQTNTEAFF
TRBJ2-2,TRBD1,many,TRBV11-2,TGTGCCAGCAGCCGGGACAGAACGAACACCGGGGAGCTGTTTTTT,CASSRDRTNTGELFF
TRBJ2-5,TRBD2,few,TRBV20-1,TGCAGTGCTAGTCCCCCCGGGCTAGCGGTCAGGTACTTC,CSASPPGLAVRYF
TRBJ2-1,-,-,TRBV19,TGTGCCAGCAGAAAAGGGGGGGCCTACAATGAGCAGTTCTTC,CASRKGGAYNEQFF
TRBJ1-2,TRBD1,-,TRBV20-1,TGCAGTGCTAGAGCCACCGGGACAGTTATCTATGGCTACACCTTC,CSARATGTVIYGYTF
TRBJ2-2,-,few,TRBV5-5,TGTGCCAGCAGCCAAGGTACGGACAGATTCAACACCGGGGAGCTGTTTTTT,CASSQGTDRFNTGELFF
TRBJ2-7,TRBD1,-,TRBV27,TGTGCCAGCAGTTTGGGGACAGGGAAATACTACGAGCAGTACTTC,CASSLGTGKYYEQYF
TRBJ2-1,TRBD2,-,TRBV6-1,TGTGCCAGCAGTGAATTCGCGGGGGGGCGTAGTGAGCAGTTCTTC,CASSEFAGGRSEQFF
TRBJ2-7,-,-,TRBV11-1,TGTGCCAGCGGTTACCCAGGGGTTCAATACGAGCAGTACTTC,CASGYPGVQYEQYF
TRBJ2-2,TRBD1,-,TRBV3-1,TGTGCCACGGGGGCAAGGGACAGGGTGAACACCGGGGAGCTGTTTTTT,CATGARDRVNTGELFF
TRBJ2-1,TRBD2,-,TRBV6-4,TGTGCCAGCAGTCCTAGCGGAGGGGTGAATGAGCAGTTCTTC,CASSPSGGVNEQFF
TRBJ2-7,-,-,TRBV6-2/TRBV6-3,TGTGCCAGCAGTCCTACGGCGTCGGGGTTCTACGAGCAGTACTTC,CASSPTASGFYEQYF
TRBJ2-2,-,few,TRBV5-1,TGCGCCAGCGAGGGGCTTCTGAACACCGGGGAGCTGTTTTTT,CASEGLLNTGELFF